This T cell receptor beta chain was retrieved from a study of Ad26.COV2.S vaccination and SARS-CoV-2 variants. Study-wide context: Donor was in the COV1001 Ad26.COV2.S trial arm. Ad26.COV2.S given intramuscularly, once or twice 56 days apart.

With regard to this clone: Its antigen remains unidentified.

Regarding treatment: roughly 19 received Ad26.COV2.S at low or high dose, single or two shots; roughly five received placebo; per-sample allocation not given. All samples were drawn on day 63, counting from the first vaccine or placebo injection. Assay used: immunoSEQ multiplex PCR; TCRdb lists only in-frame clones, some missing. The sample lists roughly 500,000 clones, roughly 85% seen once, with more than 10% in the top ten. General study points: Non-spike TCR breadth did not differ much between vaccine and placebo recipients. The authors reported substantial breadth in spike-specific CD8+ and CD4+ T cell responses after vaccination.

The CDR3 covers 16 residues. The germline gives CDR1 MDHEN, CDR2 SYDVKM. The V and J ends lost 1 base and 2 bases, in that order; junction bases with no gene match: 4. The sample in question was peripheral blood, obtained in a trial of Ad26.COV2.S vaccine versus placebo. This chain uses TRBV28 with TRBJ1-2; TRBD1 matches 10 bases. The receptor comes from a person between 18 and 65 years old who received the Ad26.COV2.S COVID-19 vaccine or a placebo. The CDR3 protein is CASSLSRTGGNYGYTF. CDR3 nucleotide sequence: TGTGCCAGCAGTTTATCCCGGACAGGGGGAAACTATGGCTACACCTTC.